The next 3 T cell receptor beta chains were all read from a single sample in a study of blood T cell repertoires in COVID-19. Using immunoSEQ multiplex PCR, the repertoire was profiled, and TCRdb retains in-frame clones only, with some absent. The sample consists of fewer than 200,000 clones, roughly 81% of them appearing once. The material sequenced was peripheral blood. These receptors originate from a man aged 40-50 years with acute or convalescent COVID-19.

CDR3 residues: CASSERGTRGYTF. The DNA for the CDR3 is TGTGCCAGCAGTGAGAGGGGGACGCGAGGCTACACCTTC. The gene calls are TRBV2 and TRBJ1-2, with D maybe TRBD1 (6 bases). Germline V gives CDR1 SNHLY, CDR2 FYNNEI. The CDR3 runs 13 residues. The V gene lost 3 bases and the J gene lost 8 bases, with 13 bases spanning the gap.

The chain links TRBV4-1 to TRBJ1-1; 7 bases map to TRBD1. Per germline, CDR1 MGHRA and CDR2 YSYEKL. V trimming: 1 base; J trimming: 4 bases; junction bases outside the gene matches: 6. The CDR3 loop spans 15 amino acids. CDR3 in amino acids: CASSQAQGRVTEAFF. DNA of the CDR3: TGCGCCAGCAGCCAAGCACAGGGGCGGGTCACTGAAGCTTTCTTT.

This chain's CDR3 is CASGTRGGNQPQHF. The CDR3, as DNA: TGTGCCAGCGGGACTCGTGGGGGCAATCAGCCCCAGCATTTT. The chain is built from TRBV2 and TRBJ1-5; TRBD1 might be the D (5 bases). V dropped 8 bases and J dropped 2 bases, with 13 bases sitting between them. Germline V gene sequence: CDR1 SNHLY, CDR2 FYNNEI. The CDR3 is 14 residues long.